One and the same sample provided the 21 T cell receptor beta chains below, sequenced in a study of T cell responses to AZD1222 COVID-19 vaccine (dated by TCRdb to 2020 to 2023). Read against the paper, the sample's time point label means: about 28 days (+/-7) after the second vaccine dose. The library was built by means of the immunoSEQ multiplex PCR assay. The source is immuneACCESS, and TCRdb retained only in-frame sequences with V and J called. Part of the clones is not carried over; for the studies checked, unresolved V genes explain less than half of this, and the remainder is unexplained. For this sample there are under 150,000 clones; approximately 89% appear just once. Clones ranked in the top ten supply approximately 6.9% of the sample. The specimen comprised peripheral blood, sampled 28 days after the second AZD1222 dose. These receptors originate from an adult who received the AZD1222 COVID-19 vaccine.

V usage is TRBV2 and J usage is TRBJ1-1; D is unclear. Germline-derived CDR1 and CDR2 are SNHLY and FYNNEI. The V gene lost 10 bases and the J gene lost 6 bases, with 15 bases spanning the gap. CDR3 length: 12 residues. As DNA, the CDR3 is TGTGCCACCATTCGATTGTGGGCTGAAGCTTTCTTT. This gives the protein CATIRLWAEAFF. The whole variable domain, remainder taken from reference TRBV2 and TRBJ1-1, is EPEVTQTPSHQVTQMGQEVILRCVPISNHLYFYWYRQILGQKVEFLVSFYNNEISEKSEIFDDQFSVERPDGSNFTLKIRSTKLEDSAMYFCATIRLWAEAFFGQGTRLTVV.

The gene calls are TRBV28 and TRBJ2-2; no definite D call. The CDR3 runs 12 residues. The V gene's germline CDR1 is MDHEN and CDR2 SYDVKM. V lost 4 bases and J 6 bases, leaving 6 bases between the germline ends. In nucleotides, the CDR3 is TGTGCCAGCAGTTCCCGCGCCGGGGAGCTGTTTTTT. This encodes CASSSRAGELFF.

V is TRBV19 and J is TRBJ1-4; no reliable D call. The CDR3 is 13 residues long. Looked up from germline, CDR1 is LNHDA and CDR2 is SQIVND (reference sequence). V was trimmed by 6 bases and J by 5 bases, leaving 10 bases between them. CDR3 loop: CASREGLNEKLFF. For the CDR3, the DNA is TGTGCCAGTAGGGAAGGGCTGAATGAAAAACTGTTTTTT.

This rearrangement joins TRBV7-8 to TRBJ1-2; D not certain. V was shortened by 5 bases and J by 1 base, with 5 bases between the two germline ends. The CDR3 consists of 12 residues. Germline assignment: CDR1 SGHVS and CDR2 FQNEAQ. This CDR3 is CASSQINYGYTF. The CDR3 nucleotides read TGTGCCAGCAGCCAGATTAACTATGGCTACACCTTC. The full variable domain, with the rest looked up from reference TRBV7-8 and TRBJ1-2, is GAGVSQSPRYKVAKRGQDVALRCDPISGHVSLFWYQQALGQGPEFLTYFQNEAQLDKSGLPSDRFFAERPEGSVSTLKIQRTQQEDSAVYLCASSQINYGYTFGSGTRLTVV.

This chain joins TRBV12-5 and TRBJ1-2; no definite D call. V lost 4 bases and J lost 8, with 8 bases in between. The CDR3 has 11 amino acids. From germline, CDR1 is LGHNT and CDR2 FRNRAP. The CDR3 bases are TGTGCTAGTGGTTCCGGGCCCGGCTACACCTTC. The encoded protein is CASGSGPGYTF.

V gene TRBV5-1 combines with J gene TRBJ2-3; weak D call: TRBD2 (5 bases). CDR1 SGHRS and CDR2 YFSETQ come from the germline V gene. V shed 0 bases and J shed 0 bases, with 14 bases lying between them. The CDR3 is 17 amino acids. The CDR3 protein is CASSLVGVRPSTDTQYF. The CDR3 nucleotides are TGCGCCAGCAGCTTGGTCGGGGTCAGGCCTAGCACAGATACGCAGTATTTT.

CDR3 sequence reads: CASSASGQGNYGYTF. As DNA, the CDR3 is TGTGCCAGCAGCGCCTCCGGACAGGGTAACTATGGCTACACCTTC. The chain joins TRBV7-2 to TRBJ1-2; 8 nucleotides align to TRBD1. Germline CDR1 and CDR2: SGHTA and FQGNSA. V shed 5 bases, J shed 1 base, and the junction held 6 bases outside the gene matches. The CDR3 covers 15 residues.

This chain connects TRBV7-2 to TRBJ2-3; D tentatively fits TRBD1 or TRBD2 (6 bases each). Between the trimmed V and J ends, which lost 6 bases and 1 base, there was a span of 14 bases. The CDR3 runs to 15 residues. CDR1 is SGHTA and CDR2 is FQGNSA in the germline V gene. This CDR3 reads CASSPRRGRTDTQYF. The CDR3, as DNA: TGTGCCAGCAGTCCCCGACGGGGGCGCACAGATACGCAGTATTTT.

This chain connects TRBV19 to TRBJ1-2; D gene uncertain. The CDR3 runs to 13 residues. Trimming left V 9 bases short and J 7 bases short, with 18 bases between. The V gene's germline CDR1 is LNHDA and CDR2 SQIVND (reference sequence). CDR3 in amino acids: CASKVTGGLGYTF. Written as DNA, the CDR3 is TGTGCCAGCAAGGTGACGGGAGGGCTTGGCTACACCTTC. The variable domain in full, completed from reference TRBV19 and TRBJ1-2, reads DGGITQSPKYLFRKEGQNVTLSCEQNLNHDAMYWYRQDPGQGLRLIYYSQIVNDFQKGDIAEGYSVSREKKESFPLTVTSAQKNPTAFYLCASKVTGGLGYTFGSGTRLTVV.

The J gene is TRBJ1-2, the V gene TRBV9; no reliable D call. The V end was cut by 0 bases, the J end by 2 bases, with 11 bases between. The CDR3 length is 15 residues. In germline, CDR1 is SGDLS, CDR2 YYNGEE. CDR3 loop: CASSVGERLNYGYTF. The CDR3 DNA sequence: TGTGCCAGCAGCGTAGGTGAAAGGTTAAACTATGGCTACACCTTC. Full variable domain (remainder filled in from reference TRBV9 and TRBJ1-2): DSGVTQTPKHLITATGQRVTLRCSPRSGDLSVYWYQQSLDQGLQFLIQYYNGEERAKGNILERFSAQQFPDLHSELNLSSLELGDSALYFCASSVGERLNYGYTFGSGTRLTVV.

The V gene is TRBV7-2, the J gene TRBJ1-5; D not certain. The length of the CDR3 is 13 residues. V lost 5 bases to trimming and J lost 4 bases, with 9 bases between them. CDR1 is SGHTA and CDR2 is FQGNSA in the germline V gene. CDR3 loop: CASSQTYNQPQHF. For the CDR3, the DNA is TGTGCCAGCAGCCAGACTTATAATCAGCCCCAGCATTTT.

The chain couples TRBV6-1 to TRBJ1-2; no reliable D call. V lost 1 base and J lost 6, with 9 bases in between. Germline assignment: CDR1 MNHNS and CDR2 SASEGT. This CDR3 contains 13 residues. The CDR3 DNA sequence: TGTGCCAGCAGTGAAGGAAGGGTGGATGGCTACACCTTC. It specifies CASSEGRVDGYTF.

V and J are TRBV28 and TRBJ1-1; 7 nucleotides line up with TRBD1. The CDR3 is 16 residues long. Losses at the gene ends were 8 bases for V and 6 bases for J; bases not matched to a gene: 18. Germline CDR1 and CDR2: MDHEN and SYDVKM. CDR3 sequence reads: CASSPGGAPLTAEAFF. CDR3 bases: TGTGCCAGCTCCCCAGGGGGGGCCCCCCTCACCGCTGAAGCTTTCTTT.

The chain links TRBV6-5 to TRBJ1-2, with 7 bases matching TRBD1. Germline CDR1 and CDR2: MNHEY and SVGAGI. The CDR3 is 12 amino acids. J gave up 7 bases and V 8 bases, and 7 bases lay outside the gene matches. This chain's CDR3 is CASGEGQLGYTF. The CDR3, as DNA: TGTGCCAGCGGAGAGGGACAGCTTGGCTACACCTTC.

The V and J genes are TRBV28 and TRBJ1-3; TRBD1 is a possible D gene (6 bases). Germline CDR1 and CDR2: MDHEN and SYDVKM. CDR3 size: 16 residues. V was trimmed by 5 bases and J by 0 bases, leaving 14 bases between them. The CDR3, as DNA: TGTGCCAGCAGTCTTCTCGGGGGGCTCTCTGGAAACACCATATATTTT. Residues: CASSLLGGLSGNTIYF.

In this sample, this clone turned up a few times. The chain employs TRBV18 and TRBJ1-1, with D hard to call. Per the germline V gene, CDR1 is KGHSH and CDR2 is LQKENI. Deletions cut 3 bases from V and 1 base from J, with 12 bases between. The CDR3 length is 15 residues. CDR3 nucleotide sequence: TGTGCCAGCTCACCCCGGGCGGACGGGAACACTGAAGCTTTCTTT. Translation: CASSPRADGNTEAFF.

The chain combines TRBV18 with TRBJ1-6; D gene ambiguous. The CDR3 spans 14 residues. The V gene lost 0 bases and the J gene lost 10 bases, with 10 bases spanning the gap. The germline V gene has CDR1 KGHSH and CDR2 LQKENI. This chain's CDR3 is CASSPPHGSSPLHF. CDR3 sequence (DNA): TGTGCCAGCTCACCACCGCACGGGAGCTCACCCCTCCACTTT.

This clone has only one observation. The V and J genes are TRBV20-1 and TRBJ2-2; possible D gene TRBD2, 6 bases. V gave up 3 bases and J gave up 7 bases, with 12 bases separating them. Germline CDR1 is DFQATT and CDR2 is SNEGSKA (reference sequence). The CDR3 length is 13 residues. This CDR3 reads CSASGSGGGELFF. The CDR3 coding sequence is TGCAGTGCTAGTGGCTCCGGGGGCGGGGAGCTGTTTTTT.

This clone was picked up one time. The rearrangement links TRBV9 to TRBJ1-4; D is perhaps TRBD1 (5 bases). There are 12 residues in the CDR3. Looked up from germline, CDR1 is SGDLS and CDR2 is YYNGEE. V shed 7 bases and J shed 7 bases, with 11 bases lying between them. CDR3 in amino acids: CASGTFPEKLFF. Here the CDR3 DNA reads TGTGCCAGCGGGACGTTCCCTGAAAAACTGTTTTTT.

The chain recombines TRBV7-2 with TRBJ2-1, with TRBD2 identical over 13 bases. The length of the CDR3 is 18 residues. The ends lost 0 bases at V and 8 bases at J; junction bases unmatched: 10. The germline V gene has CDR1 SGHTA and CDR2 FQGNSA. This CDR3 reads CASSLATSGGALFYEQFF. Written as DNA, the CDR3 is TGTGCCAGCAGCTTAGCTACTAGCGGGGGGGCCTTATTCTATGAGCAGTTCTTC.

This clone was detected a few times. The gene calls are TRBV28 and TRBJ2-5; D gene ambiguous. The CDR3 consists of 14 residues. Germline CDR1 MDHEN, CDR2 SYDVKM. V was cut by 6 bases and J by 3 bases, with 14 bases left in between. The CDR3 is CASSPMWVKETQYF. Written as DNA, the CDR3 is TGTGCCAGCAGCCCTATGTGGGTCAAAGAGACCCAGTACTTC.